One sample yielded the 29 T cell receptor beta chains listed below, sequenced in a study of T cell repertoires in cytomegalovirus infection. In TCRdb, the reads were re-called with MiXCR into one record per CDR3 protein. The sample lists approximately 250,000 distinct CDR3 sequences, approximately 9% occurring once. The sequenced material came from PBMCs. These receptors all come from a human donor in good health (CMV status not recorded). Some clones in this sample may be carry-over from other donors' samples.

This chain joins TRBV11-3 and TRBJ2-7; perhaps TRBD2 as D (6 bases). Germline V gene sequence: CDR1 SGHNT, CDR2 YENEEA. The CDR3 spans 15 residues. V was shortened by 6 bases and J by 9 bases, with 24 bases between the two germline ends. The CDR3 nucleotides read TGTGCCAGCAGAATGGCGGGACTGGCGGGGTCTGGGCAGTACTTC. It translates to CASRMAGLAGSGQYF.

This clonotype has at least ten counts. The chain is built from TRBV2 and TRBJ1-2; TRBD1 is a possible D gene (5 bases). Trimming left V 7 bases short and J 3 bases short, with 15 bases between. CDR3 length equals 14 residues. Germline CDR1 and CDR2: SNHLY and FYNNEI. Here the CDR3 reads CASKRQTQYYGYTF. The CDR3 region has the DNA TGTGCCAGCAAACGACAGACCCAATACTATGGCTACACCTTC.

The table lists this clonotype with a few counts. This chain links TRBV3-1 with TRBJ2-4, with TRBD2 identical over 13 bases. This CDR3 is 16 amino acids long. With 3 bases clipped from V and 6 bases from J, the junction kept 5 bases outside the gene matches. Germline CDR1 is LGHDT and CDR2 is YNNKEL (reference sequence). CDR3 protein: CASSHGTSGTGNIQYF. The CDR3 DNA is TGTGCCAGCAGCCACGGGACTAGCGGGACGGGAAACATTCAGTACTTC.

This clonotype was detected a few times. The chain joins TRBV18 to TRBJ1-5; 7 bases align to TRBD1. CDR1 and CDR2 (germline): KGHSH, LQKENI. Unmatched junction bases numbered 8, after V lost 2 bases and J lost 4 bases. The CDR3 covers 16 residues. The CDR3 protein is CASSPAYGTVNQPQHF. CDR3 in DNA: TGTGCCAGCTCACCAGCTTACGGGACAGTTAATCAGCCCCAGCATTTT.

In this sample, this clonotype turned up many times. The rearrangement links TRBV7-6 to TRBJ2-5, with 7 nucleotides matching TRBD2. Germline values: CDR1 SGHVS, CDR2 FNYEAQ. The CDR3 totals 16 residues. The trim removed 5 bases at V and 4 bases at J, leaving 13 bases unmatched. The CDR3 DNA sequence: TGTGCCAGCAGCCCCCAATGGGGGGGGATGGGAGAGACCCAGTACTTC. Translated, it gives CASSPQWGGMGETQYF.

The rearrangement joins TRBV11-3 to TRBJ2-5; D might be TRBD1 or TRBD2, each matching 5 bases. Trimming removed 5 bases at V and 9 bases at J, with 16 bases between. CDR1 SGHNT and CDR2 YENEEA come from the germline V gene. This CDR3 comprises 13 residues. CDR3 sequence (DNA): TGTGCCAGCAGCACAGGACCCTTGGGGGCCCAGTACTTC. This encodes CASSTGPLGAQYF. Together with reference TRBV11-3 and TRBJ2-5, the CDR3 gives the full variable domain: EAGVVQSPRYKIIEKKQPVAFWCNPISGHNTLYWYLQNLGQGPELLIRYENEEAVDDSQLPKDRFSAERLKGVDSTLKIQPAELGDSAVYLCASSTGPLGAQYFGPGTRLLVL.

The rearrangement uses TRBV6-1 and TRBJ2-2; TRBD2 matches 13 bases. Germline-derived CDR1 and CDR2 are MNHNS and SASEGT. CDR3 length: 15 amino acids. V gave up 8 bases and J gave up 7 bases; unmatched junction bases: 7. CDR3 DNA sequence: TGTGCCAGCGTCGGACTAGCGGGAGTAGGCGGGGAGCTGTTTTTT. Amino acids: CASVGLAGVGGELFF.

This clonotype has ten or more counts. The rearrangement links TRBV6-8 to TRBJ2-2; 9 nucleotides agree with TRBD1. CDR1 and CDR2 (germline): MNHGY, SAAAGT. The CDR3 is 14 residues long. With 6 bases clipped from V and 4 bases from J, the junction kept 3 bases outside the gene matches. CDR3 bases: TGTGCCAGCAGAGAGGACAGGGGCACCGGGGAGCTGTTTTTT. Translated, it gives CASREDRGTGELFF.

This clonotype was detected many times. The rearrangement joins TRBV25-1 to TRBJ1-2; D not resolved. The V end was cut by 3 bases, the J end by 5 bases, with 16 bases between. This CDR3 has 15 residues. Germline values: CDR1 MGHDK, CDR2 SYGVNS. CDR3 sequence reads: CASSDSYAALYGYTF. The CDR3 DNA reads TGTGCCAGCAGTGATTCCTATGCAGCTTTATATGGCTACACCTTC.

This clonotype was recorded at least ten times. The chain has TRBV12-3 or TRBV12-4 and TRBJ1-5; D possibly corresponds to TRBD1 (5 bases). V was clipped by 5 bases and J by 0 bases, with 11 bases between them. This CDR3 is 15 amino acids long. Here the CDR3 reads CASSPSGDSNQPQHF. The CDR3 region has the DNA TGTGCCAGCAGTCCCTCGGGGGATAGCAATCAGCCCCAGCATTTT.

This clonotype was observed many times. V usage is TRBV11-3 and J usage is TRBJ1-1; D gene uncertain. Trimming left V 0 bases short and J 7 bases short, with 12 bases between. Germline CDR1 is SGHNT and CDR2 is YENEEA. The CDR3 consists of 14 residues. DNA of the CDR3: TGTGCCAGCAGCTTAGATCCCCAGCCGTATGAAGCTTTCTTT. This translates into CASSLDPQPYEAFF.

This clonotype was counted a few times. The CDR3, as DNA: TGCAGTGCTAGTAACAGGGGGCTAGGAGCAACTAATGAAAAACTGTTTTTT. Amino acid sequence: CSASNRGLGATNEKLFF. The chain uses TRBV20-1 and TRBJ1-4; TRBD1 matches at 9 bases. There are 17 residues in the CDR3. V dropped 3 bases and J dropped 0; count of bases not matched to a gene: 8. The germline gives CDR1 DFQATT, CDR2 SNEGSKA (reference sequence).

This clonotype was counted between two and nine times. The rearrangement joins TRBV19 to TRBJ1-5, with unresolved D. This CDR3 is 14 amino acids long. Germline lookup yields CDR1 LNHDA and CDR2 SQIVND (reference sequence). The V gene lost 5 bases and the J gene lost 2 bases, with 10 bases spanning the gap. CDR3 bases: TGTGCCAGTAGTTCGGGGAGGGGCAATCAGCCCCAGCATTTT. Translating gives CASSSGRGNQPQHF.

Ten or more counts support this clonotype. The genes are TRBV29-1 and TRBJ1-5; D is possibly TRBD1 (5 bases). Germline CDR1 SQVTM, CDR2 ANQGSEA. Trimming took 6 bases from V and 5 from J, leaving 20 bases between them. CDR3 length: 15 amino acids. The CDR3: CSVVEGVMGDQPQHF. For the CDR3, the DNA is TGCAGCGTCGTAGAAGGGGTTATGGGCGATCAGCCCCAGCATTTT. Combining the CDR3 with reference TRBV29-1 and TRBJ1-5 gives the whole variable domain SAVISQKPSRDICQRGTSLTIQCQVDSQVTMMFWYRQQPGQSLTLIATANQGSEATYESGFVIDKFPISRPNLTFSTLTVSNMSPEDSSIYLCSVVEGVMGDQPQHFGDGTRLSIL.

This clonotype was detected many times. This sequence joins TRBV20-1 and TRBJ2-5; D might be TRBD1 (6 bases). In germline, CDR1 is DFQATT, CDR2 SNEGSKA (reference sequence). The CDR3 is 14 residues long. Trimming stripped 3 bases from V and 1 base from J, with 12 bases between. CDR3: CSARVTGPQETQYF. In DNA, the CDR3 is TGCAGTGCTAGGGTGACAGGTCCCCAAGAGACCCAGTACTTC.

This clonotype was seen repeatedly, ten times or more. This chain uses TRBV7-2 with TRBJ1-4; perhaps TRBD1 as D (5 bases). The CDR3 contains 16 residues. V was cut by 5 bases and J by 1 base, with 14 bases left in between. The V gene's germline CDR1 is SGHTA and CDR2 FQGNSA. CDR3 coding DNA: TGTGCCAGCAGCAAATCCTACGGGGGAACTAATGAAAAACTGTTTTTT. Its translation: CASSKSYGGTNEKLFF.

This clonotype was counted many times. The V gene is TRBV20-1, the J gene TRBJ2-2; no definite D call. This CDR3 spans 14 amino acids. The germline gives CDR1 DFQATT, CDR2 SNEGSKA (reference sequence). V lost 5 bases and J lost 1, with 11 bases in between. The CDR3 here is CSASRLVNTGELFF. The CDR3 region has the DNA TGCAGTGCTTCCCGACTGGTGAACACCGGGGAGCTGTTTTTT.

This clonotype has at least ten counts. The chain carries TRBV6-2 or TRBV6-3 and TRBJ2-1; TRBD2 matches at 8 bases. The germline V gene encodes CDR1 MNHEY and CDR2 SVGEGT. The CDR3 runs to 15 residues. The V segment lost 10 bases and the J segment 7 bases; nucleotides outside the gene matches: 15. For the CDR3, the DNA is TGTGCCACCGGTTTTGCGGGAGGCCCGTGGAATGAGCAGTTCTTC. It codes for CATGFAGGPWNEQFF.

This clonotype was seen repeatedly, ten times or more. This chain links TRBV4-1 with TRBJ1-1; 7 bases are shared with TRBD1. CDR3 length: 15 amino acids. CDR1 MGHRA and CDR2 YSYEKL come from the germline V gene. J gave up 6 bases and V 1 base, and 8 bases lay outside the gene matches. CDR3 DNA: TGCGCCAGCAGCCAAGCCCTTGACAGGGAGGCTGAAGCTTTCTTT. Translating gives CASSQALDREAEAFF.

This clonotype was found many times. The gene calls are TRBV7-8 and TRBJ2-5; 7 bases are a match to TRBD1. The length of the CDR3 is 15 residues. V trimming: 6 bases; J trimming: 4 bases; junction bases outside the gene matches: 11. Germline V lookup: CDR1 SGHVS, CDR2 FQNEAQ. The CDR3 DNA is TGTGCCAGCAGAAGCTTCCGGGACAGTAGAGAGACCCAGTACTTC. It yields the protein CASRSFRDSRETQYF.

The chain links TRBV19 to TRBJ2-1, with D perhaps TRBD2 (6 bases). V gave up 4 bases and J gave up 8 bases, with 24 bases separating them. CDR1 and CDR2 (germline): LNHDA, SQIVND (reference sequence). The CDR3 loop spans 17 amino acids. DNA of the CDR3: TGTGCCAGTAGTAGATTGACCAAGCTAGCGATGGTAGATGAGCAGTTCTTC. Its translation is CASSRLTKLAMVDEQFF.

In its sample, this clonotype was seen a few times. This rearrangement joins TRBV20-1 to TRBJ1-3; no definite D call. The V gene lost 0 bases and the J gene lost 4 bases, with 4 bases spanning the gap. This CDR3 has 12 residues. CDR1 is DFQATT and CDR2 is SNEGSKA in the germline V gene (reference sequence). The CDR3 nucleotides are TGCAGTGCTAGAGATGGGGGAAACACCATATATTTT. Protein sequence: CSARDGGNTIYF.

This clonotype is judged medium-sized. J is TRBJ2-3 and V is TRBV7-8; 7 bases match TRBD1. Germline CDR1 reads SGHVS; CDR2 reads FQNEAQ. This CDR3 has 16 residues. Trimming at V came to 5 bases and at J to 1 base, leaving 9 bases not matched to a gene. DNA of the CDR3: TGTGCCAGCAGCATCGACAGGGACAAGGGCACAGATACGCAGTATTTT. It encodes CASSIDRDKGTDTQYF. The variable domain in full, completed from reference TRBV7-8 and TRBJ2-3, reads GAGVSQSPRYKVAKRGQDVALRCDPISGHVSLFWYQQALGQGPEFLTYFQNEAQLDKSGLPSDRFFAERPEGSVSTLKIQRTQQEDSAVYLCASSIDRDKGTDTQYFGPGTRLTVL.

The rearrangement joins TRBV19 to TRBJ2-2, with D maybe TRBD1 (6 bases). Trimming cost V 5 bases and J 1 base, with 14 bases left between them. CDR1 and CDR2 from the germline V gene are LNHDA and SQIVND (reference sequence). The CDR3 contains 16 residues. For the CDR3, the DNA is TGTGCCAGTAGTTCCCCGGACAGAGGGAACACCGGGGAGCTGTTTTTT. Its translation: CASSSPDRGNTGELFF.

This clonotype was observed at least ten times. CDR3 sequence reads: CASRPTGGAYEQYF. The DNA of the CDR3 is TGTGCCAGCAGACCTACAGGGGGGGCCTACGAGCAGTACTTC. The chain couples TRBV6-1 to TRBJ2-7, with D tentatively TRBD1 (8 bases). The CDR3 contains 14 residues. V was trimmed by 6 bases and J by 2 bases, leaving 14 bases between them. CDR1 MNHNS and CDR2 SASEGT come from the germline V gene.

In its sample, this clonotype was seen many times. This chain joins TRBV28 and TRBJ1-3; D gene unclear. Germline values: CDR1 MDHEN, CDR2 SYDVKM. Trimming took off 7 bases at V and 0 bases at J, with 10 bases between the two ends. The CDR3 has 14 residues. The CDR3 bases are TGTGCCAGCACCGCGCGGTTCTCTGGAAACACCATATATTTT. This translates into CASTARFSGNTIYF.

Ten or more counts support this clonotype. The V gene is TRBV7-6, the J gene TRBJ2-7; D possibly uses TRBD1 or TRBD2 (5 bases each). The CDR3 is 14 residues long. CDR1 is SGHVS and CDR2 is FNYEAQ in the germline V gene. Trimming took 0 bases from V and 3 from J, leaving 9 bases between them. The CDR3 protein is CASSLAFGGYEQYF. Written as DNA, the CDR3 is TGTGCCAGCAGCTTAGCTTTTGGGGGCTACGAGCAGTACTTC.

This clonotype was detected ten times or more. A read error may account for a junction end that differs from germline. The chain uses TRBV7-2 and TRBJ1-1, with 8 bases matching TRBD1. The CDR3 runs 12 residues. Germline CDR1 reads SGHTA; CDR2 reads FQGNSA. CDR3 sequence: CASSSGGGGRIF. For the CDR3, the DNA is TGTGCCAGCAGCTCAGGGGGCGGGGGTAGGATCTTT. Combining the CDR3 with reference TRBV7-2 and TRBJ1-1 gives the whole variable domain GAGVSQSPSNKVTEKGKDVELRCDPISGHTALYWYRQSLGQGLEFLIYFQGNSAPDKSGLPSDRFSAERTGGSVSTLTIQRTQQEDSAVYLCASSSGGGGRIFGQGTRLTVV.

V usage is TRBV6-2 or TRBV6-3 and J usage is TRBJ1-1; TRBD1 aligns across 9 bases. Germline V lookup: CDR1 MNHEY, CDR2 SVGEGT. V shed 6 bases, J shed 1 base, and the junction held 6 bases outside the gene matches. The CDR3 totals 15 residues. The chain's CDR3 is CASRRTGAQNTEAFF. The CDR3 DNA reads TGTGCCAGCAGGAGGACAGGGGCCCAGAACACTGAAGCTTTCTTT.